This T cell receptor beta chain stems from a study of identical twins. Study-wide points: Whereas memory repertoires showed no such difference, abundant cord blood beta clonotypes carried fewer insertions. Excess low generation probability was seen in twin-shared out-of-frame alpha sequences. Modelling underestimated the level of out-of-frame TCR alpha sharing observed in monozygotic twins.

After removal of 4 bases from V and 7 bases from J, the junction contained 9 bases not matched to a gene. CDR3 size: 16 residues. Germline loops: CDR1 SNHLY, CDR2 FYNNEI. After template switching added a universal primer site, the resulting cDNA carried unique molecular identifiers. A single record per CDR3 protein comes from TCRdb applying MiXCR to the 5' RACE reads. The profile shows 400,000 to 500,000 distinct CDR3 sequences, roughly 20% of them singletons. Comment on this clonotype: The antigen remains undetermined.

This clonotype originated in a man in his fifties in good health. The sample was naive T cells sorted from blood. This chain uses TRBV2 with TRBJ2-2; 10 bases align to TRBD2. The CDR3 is CASSGDSGRRNGELFF. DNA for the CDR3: TGTGCCAGCAGTGGAGATAGCGGGAGGCGGAACGGGGAGCTGTTTTTT.